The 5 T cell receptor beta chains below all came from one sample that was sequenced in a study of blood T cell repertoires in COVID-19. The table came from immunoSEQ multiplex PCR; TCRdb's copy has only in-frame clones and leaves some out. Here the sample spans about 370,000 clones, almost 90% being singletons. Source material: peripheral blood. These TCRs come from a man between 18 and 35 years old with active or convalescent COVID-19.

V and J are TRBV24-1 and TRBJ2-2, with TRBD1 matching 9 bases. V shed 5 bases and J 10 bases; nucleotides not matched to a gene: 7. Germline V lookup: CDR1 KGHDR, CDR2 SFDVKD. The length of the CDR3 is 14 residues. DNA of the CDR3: TGTGCCACCAGTGTACCGGGACAGGGTGAGGAGCTGTTTTTT. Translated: CATSVPGQGEELFF.

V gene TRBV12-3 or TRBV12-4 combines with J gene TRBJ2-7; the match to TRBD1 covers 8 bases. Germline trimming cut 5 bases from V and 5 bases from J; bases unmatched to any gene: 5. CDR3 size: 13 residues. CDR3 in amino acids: CASSGTGPHEQYF. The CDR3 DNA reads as TGTGCCAGCAGTGGGACAGGCCCTCACGAGCAGTACTTC.

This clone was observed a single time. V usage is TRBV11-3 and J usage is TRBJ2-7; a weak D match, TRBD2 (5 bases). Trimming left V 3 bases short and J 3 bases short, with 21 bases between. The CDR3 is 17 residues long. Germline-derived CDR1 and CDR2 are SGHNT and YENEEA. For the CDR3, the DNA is TGTGCCAGCAGCTTCCCCGCGAGGGCTGGGGTAAACTACGAGCAGTACTTC. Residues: CASSFPARAGVNYEQYF. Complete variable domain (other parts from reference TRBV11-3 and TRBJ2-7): EAGVVQSPRYKIIEKKQPVAFWCNPISGHNTLYWYLQNLGQGPELLIRYENEEAVDDSQLPKDRFSAERLKGVDSTLKIQPAELGDSAVYLCASSFPARAGVNYEQYFGPGTRLTVT.

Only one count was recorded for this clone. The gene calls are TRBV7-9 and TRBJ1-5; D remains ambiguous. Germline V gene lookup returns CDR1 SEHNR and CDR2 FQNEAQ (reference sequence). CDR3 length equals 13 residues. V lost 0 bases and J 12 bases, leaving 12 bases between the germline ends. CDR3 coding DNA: TGTGCCAGCAGCTTAGCGCCGGGTACGCTCCAGCATTTT. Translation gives CASSLAPGTLQHF. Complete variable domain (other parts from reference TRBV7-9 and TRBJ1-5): DTGVSQNPRHKITKRGQNVTFRCDPISEHNRLYWYRQTLGQGPEFLTYFQNEAQLEKSRLLSDRFSAERPKGSFSTLEIQRTEQGDSAMYLCASSLAPGTLQHFGDGTRLSIL.

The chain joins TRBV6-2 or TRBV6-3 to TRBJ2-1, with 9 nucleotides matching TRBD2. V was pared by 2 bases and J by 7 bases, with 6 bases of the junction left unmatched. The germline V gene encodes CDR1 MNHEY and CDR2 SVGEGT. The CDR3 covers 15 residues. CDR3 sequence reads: CASSYGIAGVNEQFF. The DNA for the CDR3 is TGTGCCAGCAGTTACGGGATAGCGGGAGTAAATGAGCAGTTCTTC.